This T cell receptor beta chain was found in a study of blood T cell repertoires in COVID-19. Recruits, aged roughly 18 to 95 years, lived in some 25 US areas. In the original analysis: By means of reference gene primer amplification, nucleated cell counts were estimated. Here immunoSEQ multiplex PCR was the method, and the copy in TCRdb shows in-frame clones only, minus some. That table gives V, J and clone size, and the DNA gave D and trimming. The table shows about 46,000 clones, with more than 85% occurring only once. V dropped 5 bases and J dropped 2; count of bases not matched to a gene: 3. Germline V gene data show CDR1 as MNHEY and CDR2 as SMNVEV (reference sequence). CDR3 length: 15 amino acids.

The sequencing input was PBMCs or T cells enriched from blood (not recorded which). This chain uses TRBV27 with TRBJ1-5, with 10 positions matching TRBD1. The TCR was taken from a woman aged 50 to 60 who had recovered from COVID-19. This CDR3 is CASSPGTGGNQPQHF. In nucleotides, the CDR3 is TGTGCCAGCAGTCCCGGGACAGGGGGCAATCAGCCCCAGCATTTT.